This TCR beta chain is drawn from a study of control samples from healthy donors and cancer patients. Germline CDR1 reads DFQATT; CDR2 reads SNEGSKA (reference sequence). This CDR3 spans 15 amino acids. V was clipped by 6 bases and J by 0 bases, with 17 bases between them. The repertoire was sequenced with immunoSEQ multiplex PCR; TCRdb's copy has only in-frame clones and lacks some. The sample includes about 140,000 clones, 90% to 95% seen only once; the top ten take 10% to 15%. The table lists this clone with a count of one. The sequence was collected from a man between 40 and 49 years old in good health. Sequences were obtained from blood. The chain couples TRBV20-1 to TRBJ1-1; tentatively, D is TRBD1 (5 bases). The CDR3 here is CSASQGDFLNTEAFF. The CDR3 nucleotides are TGCAGTGCCAGTCAGGGTGACTTTTTGAACACTGAAGCTTTCTTT.